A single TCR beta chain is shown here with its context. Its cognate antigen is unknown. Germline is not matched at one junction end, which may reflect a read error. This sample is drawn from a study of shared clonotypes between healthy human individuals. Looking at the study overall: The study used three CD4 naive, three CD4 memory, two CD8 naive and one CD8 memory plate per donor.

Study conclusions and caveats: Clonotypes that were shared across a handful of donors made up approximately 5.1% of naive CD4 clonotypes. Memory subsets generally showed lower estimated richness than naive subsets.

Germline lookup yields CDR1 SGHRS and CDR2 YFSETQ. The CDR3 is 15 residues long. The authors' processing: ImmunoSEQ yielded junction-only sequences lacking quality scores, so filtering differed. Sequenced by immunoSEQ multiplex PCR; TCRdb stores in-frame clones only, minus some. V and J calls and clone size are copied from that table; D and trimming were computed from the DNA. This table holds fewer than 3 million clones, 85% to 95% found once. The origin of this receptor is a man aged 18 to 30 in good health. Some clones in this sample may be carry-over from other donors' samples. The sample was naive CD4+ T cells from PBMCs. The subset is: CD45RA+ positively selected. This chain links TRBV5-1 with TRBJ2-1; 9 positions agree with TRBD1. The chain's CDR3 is CTSSLEGQGVNEQFF. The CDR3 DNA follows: TGCACCAGCAGCTTGGAGGGACAGGGAGTGAATGAGCAGTTCTTC.